The TCR beta chain described here comes from a study of OX40 agonist ivuxolimab in advanced cancers. Study background: Allowance was made for prior anti-PD-1, anti-PD-L1 or anti-CTLA-4 therapy, and about 40% had some. Regarding the study as a whole: Relative to CD4+ cells, CD8+ T cells on average had more expanded clones.

Sequencing was performed with immunoSEQ multiplex PCR; in TCRdb, only in-frame clones are kept and a portion is missing. The data hold approximately 26,000 clones, with just under 80% observed a single time. This CDR3 region has 14 residues. Germline V gene lookup returns CDR1 KGHSH and CDR2 LQKENI. Trimming cost V 3 bases and J 3 bases, with 11 bases left between them. Exclusion applied to patients with autoimmune disease history or systemic immunosuppression. Blood samples were obtained at baseline, cycle 4 day 1, and cycle 7 day 1. As regards this clone: Antigen unknown.

The sequence derives from an adult with an advanced solid tumor such as melanoma, head and neck, liver or kidney cancer. The V gene is TRBV18, the J gene TRBJ1-2; TRBD1 might be the D (6 bases). Material: CD4+ or CD8+ T cells sorted from blood, obtained in a trial of the OX40 agonist ivuxolimab. The CDR3 coding sequence is TGTGCCAGCTCACCGGGGGCAGGAGACTATGGCTACACCTTC. Its protein product is CASSPGAGDYGYTF.